This TCR beta chain emerged from a study of blood T cell repertoires in COVID-19. Study background: The samples span acute and convalescent COVID-19 from the United States, Italy and Spain.

The table lists this clone with a few counts. One end of the junction varies from germline; a read error may be responsible. Original processing notes: For nucleated cells, counts were estimated from reference gene primer amplification. Produced via immunoSEQ multiplex PCR; TCRdb's table is partial and in-frame only. V and J calls and clone size are those listed in that table; D and trimming were worked out from the DNA. The sample lists 85,000 to 110,000 clones, 84% occurring once. Per germline, CDR1 MGHRA and CDR2 YSYEKL. The CDR3 length is 15 residues. The sequenced material came from peripheral blood. This sequence was found in a human donor in a cohort sampled during active or convalescent COVID-19. This chain joins TRBV4-1 and TRBJ1-4; D gene unclear. CDR3 DNA sequence: TGCGCCAGCAGCCAAGTGGAGGGAACTCATGAAAAACTGTTTTTT. Protein product: CASSQVEGTHEKLFF.